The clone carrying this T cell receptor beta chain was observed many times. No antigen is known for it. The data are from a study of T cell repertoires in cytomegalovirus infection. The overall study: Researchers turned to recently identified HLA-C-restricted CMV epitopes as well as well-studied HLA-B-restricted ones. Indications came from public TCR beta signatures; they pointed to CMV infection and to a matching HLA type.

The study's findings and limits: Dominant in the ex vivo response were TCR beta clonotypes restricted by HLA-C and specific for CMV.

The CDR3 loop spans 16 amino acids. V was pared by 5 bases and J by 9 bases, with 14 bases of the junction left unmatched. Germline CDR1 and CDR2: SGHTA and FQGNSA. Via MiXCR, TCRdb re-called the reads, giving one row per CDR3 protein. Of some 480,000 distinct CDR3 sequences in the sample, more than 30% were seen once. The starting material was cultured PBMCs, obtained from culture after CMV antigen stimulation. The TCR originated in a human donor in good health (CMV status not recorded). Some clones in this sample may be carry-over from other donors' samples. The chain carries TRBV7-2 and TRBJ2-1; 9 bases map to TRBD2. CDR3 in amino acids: CASSPPWIAGVAEQFF. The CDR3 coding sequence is TGTGCCAGCAGCCCACCATGGATAGCGGGAGTGGCTGAGCAGTTCTTC.